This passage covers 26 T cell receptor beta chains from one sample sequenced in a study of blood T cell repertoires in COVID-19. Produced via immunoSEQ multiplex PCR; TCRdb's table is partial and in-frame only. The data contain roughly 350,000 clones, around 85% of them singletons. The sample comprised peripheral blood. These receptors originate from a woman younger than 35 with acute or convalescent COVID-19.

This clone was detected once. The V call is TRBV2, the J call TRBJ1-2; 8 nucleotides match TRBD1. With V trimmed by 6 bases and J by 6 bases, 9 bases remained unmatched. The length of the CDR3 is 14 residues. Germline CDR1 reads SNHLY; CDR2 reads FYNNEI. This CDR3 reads CASSQGRTGHGYTF. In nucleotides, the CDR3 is TGTGCCAGCAGCCAAGGAAGGACAGGGCATGGCTACACCTTC.

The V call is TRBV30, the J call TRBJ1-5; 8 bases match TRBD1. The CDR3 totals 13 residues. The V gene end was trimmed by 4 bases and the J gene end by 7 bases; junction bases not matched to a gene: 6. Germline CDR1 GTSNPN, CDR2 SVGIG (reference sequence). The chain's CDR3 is CAWTHRGAQPQHF. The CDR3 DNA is TGTGCCTGGACTCACAGGGGGGCACAGCCCCAGCATTTT.

The CDR3 DNA reads as TGTGCCAGTAGCCCGGGACAGGGCCTTTTTCTGGGTTCACCCCTCCACTTT. Its protein product is CASSPGQGLFLGSPLHF. The chain combines TRBV19 with TRBJ1-6, with 9 bases fitting TRBD1. Germline CDR1 LNHDA, CDR2 SQIVND (reference sequence). Trimming removed 6 bases from V and 9 bases from J; junction bases left unmatched: 15. The CDR3 is 17 amino acids.

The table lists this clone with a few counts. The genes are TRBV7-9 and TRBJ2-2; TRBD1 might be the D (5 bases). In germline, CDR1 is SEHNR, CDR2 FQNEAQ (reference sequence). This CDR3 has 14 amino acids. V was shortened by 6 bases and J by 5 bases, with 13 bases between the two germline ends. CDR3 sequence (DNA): TGTGCCAGCAGTGAGAATAGGGGAACCGGGGAGCTGTTTTTT. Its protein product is CASSENRGTGELFF. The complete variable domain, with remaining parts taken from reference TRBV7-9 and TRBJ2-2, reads DTGVSQNPRHKITKRGQNVTFRCDPISEHNRLYWYRQTLGQGPEFLTYFQNEAQLEKSRLLSDRFSAERPKGSFSTLEIQRTEQGDSAMYLCASSENRGTGELFFGEGSRLTVL.

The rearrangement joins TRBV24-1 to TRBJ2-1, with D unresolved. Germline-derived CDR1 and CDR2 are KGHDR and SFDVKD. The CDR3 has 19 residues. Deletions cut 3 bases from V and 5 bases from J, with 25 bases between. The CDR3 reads CATSDRPVDSLRPNNEQFF. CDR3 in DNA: TGTGCCACCAGTGATAGGCCCGTAGACTCATTAAGGCCTAACAATGAGCAGTTCTTC.

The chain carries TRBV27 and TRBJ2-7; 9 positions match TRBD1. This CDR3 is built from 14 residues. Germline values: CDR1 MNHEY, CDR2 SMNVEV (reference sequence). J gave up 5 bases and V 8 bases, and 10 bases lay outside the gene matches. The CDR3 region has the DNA TGTGCCAGCCTTCCCGGGACAGGGAGGAACGAGCAGTACTTC. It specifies CASLPGTGRNEQYF.

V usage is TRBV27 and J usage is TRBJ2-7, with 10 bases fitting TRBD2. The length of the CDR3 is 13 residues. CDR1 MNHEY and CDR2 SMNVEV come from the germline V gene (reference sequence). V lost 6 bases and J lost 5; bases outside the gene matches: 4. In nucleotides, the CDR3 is TGTGCCAGCAGATCGACTAGCGGGCACGAGCAGTACTTC. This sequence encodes CASRSTSGHEQYF.

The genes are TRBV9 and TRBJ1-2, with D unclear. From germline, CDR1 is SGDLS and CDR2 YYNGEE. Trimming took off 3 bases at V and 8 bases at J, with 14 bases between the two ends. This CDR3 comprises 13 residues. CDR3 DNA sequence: TGTGCCAGCAGCGAAGACCGAGGGCAGGGCTACACCTTC. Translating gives CASSEDRGQGYTF.

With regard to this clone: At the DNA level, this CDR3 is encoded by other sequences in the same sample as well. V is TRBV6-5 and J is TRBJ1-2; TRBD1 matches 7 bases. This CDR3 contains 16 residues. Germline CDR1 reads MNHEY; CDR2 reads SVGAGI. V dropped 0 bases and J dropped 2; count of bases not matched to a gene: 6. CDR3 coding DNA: TGTGCCAGCAGTTACTCAAGGACAGGAGGGAACTATGGCTACACCTTC. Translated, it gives CASSYSRTGGNYGYTF.

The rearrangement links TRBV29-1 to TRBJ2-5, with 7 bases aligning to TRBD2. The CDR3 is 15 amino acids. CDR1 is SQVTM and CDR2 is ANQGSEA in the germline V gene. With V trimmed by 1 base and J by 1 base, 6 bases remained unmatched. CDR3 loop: CSVEVGGTTQETQYF. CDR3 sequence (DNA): TGCAGCGTTGAAGTAGGTGGGACTACCCAAGAGACCCAGTACTTC.

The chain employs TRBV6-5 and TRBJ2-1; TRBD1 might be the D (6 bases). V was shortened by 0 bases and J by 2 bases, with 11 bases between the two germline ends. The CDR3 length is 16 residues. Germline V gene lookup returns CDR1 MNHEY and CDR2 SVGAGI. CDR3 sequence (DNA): TGTGCCAGCAGTTACTCGGACAGAGACACCTACAATGAGCAGTTCTTC. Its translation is CASSYSDRDTYNEQFF.

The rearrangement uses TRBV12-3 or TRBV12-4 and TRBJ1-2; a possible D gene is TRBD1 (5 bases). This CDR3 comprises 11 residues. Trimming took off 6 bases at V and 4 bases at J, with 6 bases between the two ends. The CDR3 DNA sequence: TGTGCCAGCAGCGACAGCTATGGCTACACCTTC. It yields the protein CASSDSYGYTF.

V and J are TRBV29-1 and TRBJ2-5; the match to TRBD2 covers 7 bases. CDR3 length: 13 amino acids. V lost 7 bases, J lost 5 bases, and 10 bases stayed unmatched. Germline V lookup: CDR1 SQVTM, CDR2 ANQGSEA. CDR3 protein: CSASSMRGETQYF. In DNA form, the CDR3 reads TGCAGCGCCTCGAGCATGCGGGGGGAGACCCAGTACTTC.

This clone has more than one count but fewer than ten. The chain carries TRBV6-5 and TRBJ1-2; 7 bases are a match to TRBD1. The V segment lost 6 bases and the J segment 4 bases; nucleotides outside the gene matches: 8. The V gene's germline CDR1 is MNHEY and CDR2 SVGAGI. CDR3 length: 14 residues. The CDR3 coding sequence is TGTGCCAGCAGCTCCCCAGGGACAGCCTATGGCTACACCTTC. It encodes CASSSPGTAYGYTF.

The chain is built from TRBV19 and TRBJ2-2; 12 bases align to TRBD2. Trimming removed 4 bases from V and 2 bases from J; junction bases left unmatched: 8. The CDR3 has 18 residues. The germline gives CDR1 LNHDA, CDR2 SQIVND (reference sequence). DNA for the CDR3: TGTGCCAGTAGTACCAAGGGACTAGCGGGCATAAACACCGGGGAGCTGTTTTTT. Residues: CASSTKGLAGINTGELFF.

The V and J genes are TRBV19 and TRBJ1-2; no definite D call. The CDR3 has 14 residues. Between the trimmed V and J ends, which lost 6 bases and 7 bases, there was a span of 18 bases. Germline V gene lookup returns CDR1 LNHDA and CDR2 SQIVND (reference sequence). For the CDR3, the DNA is TGTGCCAGTAGAATCATCGGAGGGAACGGTGGCTACACCTTC. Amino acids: CASRIIGGNGGYTF.

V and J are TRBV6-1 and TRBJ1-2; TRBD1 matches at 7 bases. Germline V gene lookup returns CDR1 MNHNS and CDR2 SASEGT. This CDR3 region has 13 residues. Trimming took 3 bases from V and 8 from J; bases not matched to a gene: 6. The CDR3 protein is CASSETGLYGYTF. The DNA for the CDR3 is TGTGCCAGCAGTGAGACAGGGCTTTACGGCTACACCTTC.

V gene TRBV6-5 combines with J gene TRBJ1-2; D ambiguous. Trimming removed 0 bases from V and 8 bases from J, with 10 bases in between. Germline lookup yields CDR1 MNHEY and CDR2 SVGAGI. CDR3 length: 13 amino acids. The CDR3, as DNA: TGTGCCAGCAGTTACTCGGTGATGGAGGGCTACACCTTC. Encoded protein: CASSYSVMEGYTF.

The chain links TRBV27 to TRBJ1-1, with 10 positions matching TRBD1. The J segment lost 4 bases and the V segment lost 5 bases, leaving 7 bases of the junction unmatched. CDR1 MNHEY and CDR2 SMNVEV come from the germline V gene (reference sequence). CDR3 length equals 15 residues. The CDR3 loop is CASSALTGGGTEAFF. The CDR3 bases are TGTGCCAGCAGTGCTTTGACAGGGGGCGGCACTGAAGCTTTCTTT.

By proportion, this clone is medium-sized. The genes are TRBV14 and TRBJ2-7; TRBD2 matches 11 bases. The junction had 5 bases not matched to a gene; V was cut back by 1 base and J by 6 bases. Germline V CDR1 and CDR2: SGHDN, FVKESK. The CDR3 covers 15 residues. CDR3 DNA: TGTGCCAGCAGCCAAGCGTCTAGCGGGAGGTCCGAGCAGTACTTC. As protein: CASSQASSGRSEQYF.

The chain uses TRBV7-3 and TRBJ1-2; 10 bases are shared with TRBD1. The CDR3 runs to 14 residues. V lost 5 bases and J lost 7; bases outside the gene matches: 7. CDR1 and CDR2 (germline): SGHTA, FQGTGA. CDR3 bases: TGTGCCAGCAGCCCCGGGACAGGGGTTGTTGGCTACACCTTC. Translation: CASSPGTGVVGYTF.

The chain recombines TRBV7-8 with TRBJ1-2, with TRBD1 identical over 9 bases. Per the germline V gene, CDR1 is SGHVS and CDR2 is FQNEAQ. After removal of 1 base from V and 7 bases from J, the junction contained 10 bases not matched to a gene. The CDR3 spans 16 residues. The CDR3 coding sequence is TGTGCCAGCAGCTTAGTCACGTCGGGACAGGGATCTGGCTACACCTTC. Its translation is CASSLVTSGQGSGYTF.

The CDR3 here is CARGQSSYNSPLHF. As DNA, the CDR3 is TGTGCCAGGGGACAGAGCTCCTATAATTCACCCCTCCACTTT. The V call is TRBV2, the J call TRBJ1-6, with 7 bases aligning to TRBD1. Trimming took 9 bases from V and 0 from J; bases not matched to a gene: 2. This CDR3 has 14 residues. Germline CDR1 SNHLY, CDR2 FYNNEI.

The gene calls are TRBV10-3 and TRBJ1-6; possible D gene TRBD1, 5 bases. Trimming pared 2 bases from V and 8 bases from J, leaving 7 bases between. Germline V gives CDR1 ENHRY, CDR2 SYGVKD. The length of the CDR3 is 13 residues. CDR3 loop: CAISEAGYSPLHF. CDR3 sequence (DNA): TGTGCCATCAGTGAGGCAGGGTATTCACCCCTCCACTTT.

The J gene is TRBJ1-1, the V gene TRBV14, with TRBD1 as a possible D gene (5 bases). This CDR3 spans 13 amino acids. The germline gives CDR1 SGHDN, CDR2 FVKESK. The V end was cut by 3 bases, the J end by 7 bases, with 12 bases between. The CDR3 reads CASSHRVLGEAFF. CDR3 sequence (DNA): TGTGCCAGCAGCCACAGGGTTCTGGGTGAAGCTTTCTTT.

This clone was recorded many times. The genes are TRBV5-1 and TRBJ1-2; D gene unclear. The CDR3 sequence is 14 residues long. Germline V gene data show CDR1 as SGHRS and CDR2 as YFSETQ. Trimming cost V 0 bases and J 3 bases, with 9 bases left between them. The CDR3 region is CASSLATQHYGYTF. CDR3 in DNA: TGCGCCAGCAGCTTGGCCACACAGCACTATGGCTACACCTTC.